The entry below describes one T cell receptor (beta chain). Its cognate antigen has yet to be identified. Per-base qualities were not stored, and no clone one base away is much larger. Healthy HIV-negative adults with no recently reported acute infections or vaccinations were included as donors. Every donor was a Caucasian adult residing in Nashville, Tennessee, USA. CD4+ T cells were enriched by magnetic negative selection; naive cells were then positively selected on CD45RA, and the negative fraction formed the memory subset. Blood was obtained by leukapheresis, after which PBMCs were separated by Ficoll-Histopaque density gradient centrifugation and cryopreserved in liquid nitrogen vapor phase. Purity and quantity of every magnetically sorted T cell population were checked by analytical flow cytometry. Each sorted fraction had its genomic DNA isolated and then quantified by UV absorbance on a Nanodrop 2000c.

V is pruned by 3 bases and J by 4 bases, leaving 6 bases of the junction without a gene match. Taken from the germline V gene, the CDR1 and CDR2 loops are SGHRS and YFSETQ. The CDR3 runs 14 amino acids, cysteine and phenylalanine included. The entry retains the CDR3 DNA only, 42 bases that are in frame from base 1. The record originates from a study of shared clonotypes between healthy human individuals (dated by TCRdb to the early 2020s). Background for the entire study: The cohort comprised a couple of women and a few men aged 18 to 49 years. To increase sequencing depth and limit assay-specific biases, different laboratories used diverse techniques to prepare libraries and sequence TCR repertoires. Per donor, leukapheresis produced somewhere between about 0.8 and 9 billion PBMCs. Blood TCR repertoires of about 5 healthy adults were deeply sequenced to estimate repertoire size and the extent of clonotype sharing between individuals. For each donor, three plates each were used for CD4 naive and CD4 memory, two plates were used for CD8 naive, and one plate was used for CD8 memory. The full study reports these points: Roughly 5% of naive CD4, 3.5% of naive CD8, 2% to 2.5% of memory CD4, and less than 0.45% of memory CD8 clonotypes were shared across a handful of donors. Rarefaction of sorted-subset datasets indicated incomplete sequencing despite the large sequencing depth. Pairwise subsampling indicated that sequencing depth was expected to affect the degree of clonotype sharing among donors. Clonotypes shared by all four sorted-subset donors showed higher generation probabilities than non-shared clonotypes. Sampling was limited to blood, and TCR repertoires in tissue likely differ from TCR repertoires in blood. Because the study included a small number of donors, the genetic and exposure-history diversity represented was limited. Naive subsets generally had larger estimated clonotype richness than memory subsets did.

TCR CDR3 regions were amplified from genomic DNA by multiplex PCR using the deep immunoSEQ assay. Genomic DNA extracted from each cell subset was distributed evenly over all wells of several immunoSEQ 96-well plates, and each plate served as one replicate. For sorted subsets, about 200 ng genomic DNA, equal to some 30,000 T cell genomes, was loaded into each replicate PCR. The purified libraries were quantified using a Qubit 3.0 fluorometer, sized with a Bioanalyzer 2100, and then quantified again using the KAPA Library Quantification kit. Every immunoSEQ 96-well plate was sequenced on a separate single-read 150-cycle Illumina NextSeq 550 flow cell. In the original analysis: Because the immunoSEQ output included only junctional sequences and no quality scores, the filtering could not be the same as the filtering used for full-length reads. To assign V/J genes and CDR3, sequences were annotated against IMGT germline references using PyIR, a Python wrapper for IgBLAST v1.9. Any read was removed if the V/J assignment was weak (E-value above 1e-6), the CDR3 was missing, or the read contained stop codons, out-of-frame junctions, or ambiguous translated residues. V3J clonotypes were defined by identical inferred V gene, J gene, and CDR3 amino acid sequence. Percentage overlap between repertoires was calculated by dividing the number of shared unique clonotypes by the size of the smaller repertoire. Repertoire richness was assessed with RTK rarefaction, the Chao1 estimator, and Recon v2.1 estimates of unobserved clonotypes. Generation probabilities for all TCRbeta clonotypes obtained by the gDNA method from four donors were computed using OLGA. The table comes from immuneACCESS by way of TCRdb, which keeps in-frame sequences with V and J called. Part of the clones is missing from these tables; in studies checked, under half for an unresolved V gene and the rest for unknown reasons. Clone size and V and J calls were adopted from that table, with D and trimming inferred from the DNA. The sample table lists about 1.1 million clones, about 72% of them with a count of one. The ten largest clones represent about 0.94% of the sample.

The sequence derives from a man younger than 35 in good health. Some clones in this sample may be carry-over from other donors' samples. The sequenced sample consisted of memory CD4+ T cells from PBMCs. The sample's cell subset or site, from its label and the paper: CD45RA-negative fraction. The rearrangement combines TRBV5-1 with TRBJ1-2, and 7 junctional nucleotides match TRBD1. CDR3 sequence: CASSSDTGVYGYTF. DNA sequence: TGCGCCAGCAGCTCGGATACAGGGGTCTATGGCTACACCTTC.